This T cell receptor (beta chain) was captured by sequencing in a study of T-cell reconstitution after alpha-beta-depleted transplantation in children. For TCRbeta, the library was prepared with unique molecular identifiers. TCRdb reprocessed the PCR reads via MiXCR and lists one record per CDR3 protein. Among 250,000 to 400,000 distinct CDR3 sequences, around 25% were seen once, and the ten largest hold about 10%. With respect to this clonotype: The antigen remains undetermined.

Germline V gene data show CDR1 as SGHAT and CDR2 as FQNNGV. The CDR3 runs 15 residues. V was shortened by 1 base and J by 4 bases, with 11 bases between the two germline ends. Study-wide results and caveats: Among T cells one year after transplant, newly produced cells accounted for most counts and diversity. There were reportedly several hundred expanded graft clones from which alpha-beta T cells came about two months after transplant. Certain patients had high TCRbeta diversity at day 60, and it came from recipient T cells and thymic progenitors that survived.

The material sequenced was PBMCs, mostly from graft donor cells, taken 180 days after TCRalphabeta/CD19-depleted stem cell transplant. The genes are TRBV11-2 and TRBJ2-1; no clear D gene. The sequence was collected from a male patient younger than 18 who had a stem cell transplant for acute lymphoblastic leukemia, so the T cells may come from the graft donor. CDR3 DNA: TGTGCCAGCAGCTTAGTAAGGGTTTTATACAATGAGCAGTTCTTC. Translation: CASSLVRVLYNEQFF.